What follows is one T cell receptor (beta chain) and its context. The data belong to a study of blood T cell repertoires in COVID-19. This CDR3 has 12 amino acids. The V gene's germline CDR1 is SQVTM and CDR2 ANQGSEA. Germline trimming cut 4 bases from V and 4 bases from J; bases unmatched to any gene: 0. TCRdb's table, derived via immunoSEQ multiplex PCR, lists solely in-frame clones and lacks some. The sample yields tens of thousands of clones, roughly 90% seen once. This clonotype originated in a woman between 65 and 79 years old with active COVID-19. The V gene is TRBV29-1, the J gene TRBJ2-7; 11 nucleotides match TRBD1. Sequencing input: peripheral blood. The CDR3 here is CSVGDRGYEQYF. The CDR3 DNA reads TGCAGCGTTGGGGACAGGGGGTACGAGCAGTACTTC.